This T cell receptor (beta chain) was sequenced during a study of OX40 agonist ivuxolimab in advanced cancers. The repertoire was sequenced with immunoSEQ multiplex PCR; TCRdb's copy has only in-frame clones and lacks some. The sample has roughly 96,000 clones, less than 85% seen once. The input for sequencing was CD4+ or CD8+ T cells sorted from blood, taken in a trial of the OX40 agonist ivuxolimab. The origin of this receptor is an adult with an advanced solid tumor such as melanoma, head and neck, liver or kidney cancer.

This CDR3 reads CAWSPALREQFF. The CDR3 nucleotides are TGTGCCTGGAGTCCCGCCCTAAGGGAGCAGTTCTTC. The chain combines TRBV30 with TRBJ2-1, with D unresolved. Deletions cut 2 bases from V and 10 bases from J, with 12 bases between. The germline gives CDR1 GTSNPN, CDR2 SVGIG (reference sequence). This CDR3 comprises 12 residues.